The text below deals with one TCR beta chain. Antigen unknown. TCRdb keeps only in-frame clones here, not all; method: immunoSEQ multiplex PCR. The profile shows roughly 46,000 clones, more than 65% of them singletons. The sample belongs to a study of OX40 agonist ivuxolimab in advanced cancers. Study context: Patient treatment consisted of intravenous ivuxolimab administration every 2 weeks at 0.01 to 10 mg/kg.

The CDR3 extends over 14 amino acids. V was clipped by 4 bases and J by 5 bases, with 15 bases between them. Germline V gives CDR1 LNHNV, CDR2 YYDKDF (reference sequence). Points from the study as a whole: Mean expanded clone counts were higher in CD8+ than CD4+ T cells.

V and J are TRBV15 and TRBJ2-7; a weak D match, TRBD2 (5 bases). The TCR comes from an adult with an advanced solid tumor such as melanoma, head and neck, liver or kidney cancer. This sample comprised CD4+ or CD8+ T cells sorted from blood, obtained in a trial of the OX40 agonist ivuxolimab. Here the CDR3 DNA reads TGTGCCACCAGCAAAGATTTGGACTGGAACGAGCAGTACTTC. Residues: CATSKDLDWNEQYF.